Below, 11 T cell receptor beta chains from the same sample are listed, as sequenced in a study of blood T cell repertoires in COVID-19. Only in-frame clones appear in the TCRdb table, and some are missing; sequencing was by immunoSEQ multiplex PCR. The sample records around 46,000 clones, roughly four fifths being singletons. The source material was peripheral blood. These TCRs come from a man aged 35-49 years with acute or convalescent COVID-19.

J is TRBJ1-2 and V is TRBV10-3; 9 positions agree with TRBD1. Germline values: CDR1 ENHRY, CDR2 SYGVKD. This CDR3 has 15 residues. Trimming cost V 4 bases and J 0 bases; bases outside gene matches: 3. The CDR3 here is CAISAGTGTNYGYTF. The DNA of the CDR3 is TGTGCCATCAGTGCAGGGACAGGGACTAACTATGGCTACACCTTC.

The chain is built from TRBV11-2 and TRBJ2-1, with TRBD2 matching over 11 bases. The CDR3 runs to 16 residues. Germline V gives CDR1 SGHAT, CDR2 FQNNGV. V trimming: 1 base; J trimming: 7 bases; junction bases outside the gene matches: 6. The chain's CDR3 is CASSLVIAGGRNEQFF. DNA of the CDR3: TGTGCCAGCAGCTTAGTAATAGCGGGGGGGAGGAATGAGCAGTTCTTC.

The V call is TRBV6-5, the J call TRBJ1-2; a weak D match, TRBD1 (5 bases). Between the trimmed V and J ends, which lost 6 bases and 2 bases, there was a span of 10 bases. Per the germline V gene, CDR1 is MNHEY and CDR2 is SVGAGI. CDR3 length: 13 amino acids. In DNA form, the CDR3 reads TGTGCCAGCAGCCTAGGGGCGAACTATGGCTACACCTTC. Translation gives CASSLGANYGYTF.

The V gene is TRBV7-2, the J gene TRBJ2-3; 8 bases agree with TRBD1. Germline CDR1 reads SGHTA; CDR2 reads FQGNSA. This CDR3 is 16 amino acids long. V lost 5 bases to trimming and J lost 3 bases; unmatched junction nucleotides: 10. CDR3 DNA sequence: TGTGCCAGCAGCCCGAGTCGGACAGGGCGGACAGATACGCAGTATTTT. It yields the protein CASSPSRTGRTDTQYF.

The chain combines TRBV20-1 with TRBJ2-1; the match to TRBD2 covers 9 bases. Germline CDR1 is DFQATT and CDR2 is SNEGSKA (reference sequence). The CDR3 covers 14 residues. After removal of 3 bases from V and 0 bases from J, the junction contained 0 bases not matched to a gene. The CDR3 region is CSASSGGSYNEQFF. The CDR3 region has the DNA TGCAGTGCTAGTAGCGGGGGCTCCTACAATGAGCAGTTCTTC.

The chain employs TRBV6-5 and TRBJ2-1, with 7 bases identical to TRBD1. The V gene's germline CDR1 is MNHEY and CDR2 SVGAGI. The CDR3 is 15 amino acids. V lost 5 bases and J lost 6; bases outside the gene matches: 10. The CDR3 here is CASSPPGTVSNEQFF. CDR3 bases: TGTGCCAGCAGTCCACCCGGGACAGTAAGCAATGAGCAGTTCTTC.

The gene calls are TRBV3-1 (or the pseudogene TRBV3-2) and TRBJ2-3; D is perhaps TRBD2 (6 bases). This CDR3 has 12 amino acids. V was cut by 4 bases and J by 5 bases, with 7 bases left in between. Germline V gives CDR1 LGHDT, CDR2 YNNKEL (reference sequence). The CDR3 DNA is TGTGCCAGCAGCCGCGGGAAAGATACGCAGTATTTT. Its translation: CASSRGKDTQYF.

V gene TRBV19 combines with J gene TRBJ1-1, with 7 nucleotides matching TRBD1. The junction had 5 bases not matched to a gene; V was cut back by 4 bases and J by 0 bases. This CDR3 region has 15 residues. The germline V gene has CDR1 LNHDA and CDR2 SQIVND (reference sequence). The CDR3 nucleotides read TGTGCCAGTAGTAGGGGACAGTTAATGAACACTGAAGCTTTCTTT. Amino acids: CASSRGQLMNTEAFF. The full variable domain, completed using reference TRBV19 and TRBJ1-1, is DGGITQSPKYLFRKEGQNVTLSCEQNLNHDAMYWYRQDPGQGLRLIYYSQIVNDFQKGDIAEGYSVSREKKESFPLTVTSAQKNPTAFYLCASSRGQLMNTEAFFGQGTRLTVV.

The sample holds a few counts of this clone. The chain is built from TRBV5-6 and TRBJ2-7, with TRBD2 as a possible D gene (7 bases). Germline-derived CDR1 and CDR2 are SGHDT and YYEEEE. The length of the CDR3 is 14 residues. The V end was cut by 1 base, the J end by 2 bases, with 10 bases between. The CDR3 loop reads CASSLRGGTYEQYF. The CDR3 bases are TGTGCCAGCAGCTTGAGGGGGGGAACCTACGAGCAGTACTTC.

This clone was detected only once. The rearrangement joins TRBV9 to TRBJ2-2; tentative D call: TRBD1 (6 bases). The CDR3 consists of 16 residues. Trimming stripped 1 base from V and 0 bases from J, with 10 bases between. CDR1 is SGDLS, CDR2 YYNGEE, per germline. DNA for the CDR3: TGTGCCAGCAGCGTAACAGGGAATACGAACACCGGGGAGCTGTTTTTT. It encodes CASSVTGNTNTGELFF.

V gene TRBV18 combines with J gene TRBJ2-1; weak D call: TRBD1 (6 bases). Germline V CDR1 and CDR2: KGHSH, LQKENI. V lost 3 bases and J 9 bases, leaving 15 bases between the germline ends. The CDR3 is 14 residues long. In DNA form, the CDR3 reads TGTGCCAGCTCACCCCCGGGCACAGGGAGTGAGCAGTTCTTC. Its protein product is CASSPPGTGSEQFF.